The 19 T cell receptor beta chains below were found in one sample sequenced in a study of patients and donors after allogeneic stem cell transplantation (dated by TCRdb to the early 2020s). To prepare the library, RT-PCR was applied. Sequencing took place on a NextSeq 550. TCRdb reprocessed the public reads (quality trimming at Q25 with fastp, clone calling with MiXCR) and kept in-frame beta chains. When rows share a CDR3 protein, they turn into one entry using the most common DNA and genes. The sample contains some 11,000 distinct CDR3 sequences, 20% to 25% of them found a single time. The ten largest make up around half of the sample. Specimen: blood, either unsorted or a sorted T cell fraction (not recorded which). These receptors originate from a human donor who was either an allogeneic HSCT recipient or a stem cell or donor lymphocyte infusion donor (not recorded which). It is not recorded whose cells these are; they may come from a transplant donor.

The CDR3 reads CASSQTSGSANTGELFF. The CDR3 DNA reads TGTGCCAGCAGCCAGACTAGCGGGTCCGCGAACACCGGGGAGCTGTTTTTT. V usage is TRBV4-2 and J usage is TRBJ2-2; 10 nucleotides align to TRBD2. Unmatched junction bases numbered 4, after V lost 3 bases and J lost 0 bases. The CDR3 is 17 amino acids. Germline V gene sequence: CDR1 LGHNA, CDR2 YNFKEQ.

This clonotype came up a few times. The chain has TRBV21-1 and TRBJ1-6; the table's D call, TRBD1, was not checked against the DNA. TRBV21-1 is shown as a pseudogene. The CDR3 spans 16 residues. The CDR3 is CASSKEGITYNSPLHF. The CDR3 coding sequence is TGTGCCAGCAGCAAAGAGGGGATAACCTATAATTCACCCCTCCACTTT.

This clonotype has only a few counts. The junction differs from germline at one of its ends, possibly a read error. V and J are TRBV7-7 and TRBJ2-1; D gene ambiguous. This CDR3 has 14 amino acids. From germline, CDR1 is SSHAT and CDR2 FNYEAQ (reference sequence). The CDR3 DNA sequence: TGTGCTAGCAGCTTACCCCGGACCGAAGGTGAGCAGTTCTTC. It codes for CASSLPRTEGEQFF.

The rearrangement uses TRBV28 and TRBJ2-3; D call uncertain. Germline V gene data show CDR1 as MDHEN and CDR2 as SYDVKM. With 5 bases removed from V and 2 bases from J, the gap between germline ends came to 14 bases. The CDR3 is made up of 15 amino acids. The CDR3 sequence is CASSPTGEITDTQYF. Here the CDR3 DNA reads TGTGCCAGCAGTCCAACTGGAGAGATCACAGATACGCAGTATTTT.

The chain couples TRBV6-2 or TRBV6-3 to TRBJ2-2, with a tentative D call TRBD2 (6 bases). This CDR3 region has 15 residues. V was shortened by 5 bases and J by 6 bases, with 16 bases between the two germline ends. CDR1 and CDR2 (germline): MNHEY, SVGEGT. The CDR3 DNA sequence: TGTGCCAGCAGTCCCCTTGGGGACTTCTCCGGGGAGCTGTTTTTT. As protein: CASSPLGDFSGELFF.

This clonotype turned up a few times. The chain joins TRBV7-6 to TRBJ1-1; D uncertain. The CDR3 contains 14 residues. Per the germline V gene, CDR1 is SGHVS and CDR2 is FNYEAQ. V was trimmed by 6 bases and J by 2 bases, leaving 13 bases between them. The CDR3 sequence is CASRPLDLNTEAFF. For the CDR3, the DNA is TGTGCCAGCAGACCCCTCGACCTTAACACTGAAGCTTTCTTT.

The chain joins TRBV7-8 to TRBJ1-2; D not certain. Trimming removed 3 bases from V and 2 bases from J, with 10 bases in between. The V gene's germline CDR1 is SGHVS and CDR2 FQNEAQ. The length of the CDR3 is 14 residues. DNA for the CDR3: TGTGCCAGCAGCTTTGGGTCAGTGAACTATGGCTACACCTTC. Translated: CASSFGSVNYGYTF.

The CDR3 region is CASSQTGTVNTEAFF. The CDR3 nucleotides are TGCGCCAGCAGCCAAACCGGGACAGTCAACACTGAAGCTTTCTTT. The chain uses TRBV4-1 and TRBJ1-1; 7 nucleotides match TRBD1. Losses at the gene ends were 2 bases for V and 2 bases for J; bases not matched to a gene: 5. Germline-derived CDR1 and CDR2 are MGHRA and YSYEKL. This CDR3 region has 15 residues.

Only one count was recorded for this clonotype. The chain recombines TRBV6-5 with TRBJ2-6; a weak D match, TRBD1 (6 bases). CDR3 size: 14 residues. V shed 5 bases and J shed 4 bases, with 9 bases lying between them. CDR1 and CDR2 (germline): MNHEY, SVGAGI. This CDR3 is CASSQTGGANVLTF. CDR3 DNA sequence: TGTGCCAGCAGTCAGACAGGAGGGGCCAACGTCCTGACTTTC.

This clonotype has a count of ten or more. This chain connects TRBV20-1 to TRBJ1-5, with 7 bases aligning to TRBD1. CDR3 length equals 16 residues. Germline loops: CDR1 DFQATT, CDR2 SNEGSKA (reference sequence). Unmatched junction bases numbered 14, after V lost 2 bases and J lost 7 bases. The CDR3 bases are TGCAGTGCTAGATTGCAGGGGGGTCGCTGGAAGCAGCCCCAGCATTTT. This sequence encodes CSARLQGGRWKQPQHF.

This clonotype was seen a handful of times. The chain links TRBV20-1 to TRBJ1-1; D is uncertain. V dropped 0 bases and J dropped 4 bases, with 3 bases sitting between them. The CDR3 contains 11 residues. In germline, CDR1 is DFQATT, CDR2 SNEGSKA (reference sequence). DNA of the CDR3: TGCAGTGCTAGAGAAAGCACTGAAGCTTTCTTT. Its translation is CSARESTEAFF.

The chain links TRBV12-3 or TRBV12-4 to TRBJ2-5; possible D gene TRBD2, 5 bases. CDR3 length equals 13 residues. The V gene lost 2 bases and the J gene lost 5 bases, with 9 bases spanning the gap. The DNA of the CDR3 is TGTGCCAGCAGTTTAAGGGAGTTCGAGACCCAGTACTTC. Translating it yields CASSLREFETQYF.

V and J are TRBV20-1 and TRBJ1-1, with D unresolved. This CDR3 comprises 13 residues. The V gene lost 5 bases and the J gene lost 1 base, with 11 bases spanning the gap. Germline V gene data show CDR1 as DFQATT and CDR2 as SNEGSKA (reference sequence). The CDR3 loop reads CSALQSPNTEAFF. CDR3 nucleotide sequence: TGCAGTGCTCTACAGAGCCCGAACACTGAAGCTTTCTTT.

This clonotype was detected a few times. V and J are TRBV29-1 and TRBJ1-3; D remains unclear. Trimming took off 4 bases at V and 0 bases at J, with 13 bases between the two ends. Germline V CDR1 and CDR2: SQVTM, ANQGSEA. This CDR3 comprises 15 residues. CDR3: CSVAMGSTSGNTIYF. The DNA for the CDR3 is TGCAGCGTTGCGATGGGGAGTACCTCTGGAAACACCATATATTTT.

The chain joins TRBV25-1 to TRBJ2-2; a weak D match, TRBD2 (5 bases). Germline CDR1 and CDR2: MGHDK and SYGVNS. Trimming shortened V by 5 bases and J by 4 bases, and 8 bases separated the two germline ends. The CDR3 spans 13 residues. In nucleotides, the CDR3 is TGTGCCAGCAGTCGGGGAAGCACCGGGGAGCTGTTTTTT. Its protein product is CASSRGSTGELFF.

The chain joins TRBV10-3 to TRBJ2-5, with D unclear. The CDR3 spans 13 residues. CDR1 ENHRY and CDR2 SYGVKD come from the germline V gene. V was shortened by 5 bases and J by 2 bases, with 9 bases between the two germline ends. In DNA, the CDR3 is TGTGCCATCAGTCACAGATGGCAAGAGACCCAGTACTTC. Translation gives CAISHRWQETQYF.

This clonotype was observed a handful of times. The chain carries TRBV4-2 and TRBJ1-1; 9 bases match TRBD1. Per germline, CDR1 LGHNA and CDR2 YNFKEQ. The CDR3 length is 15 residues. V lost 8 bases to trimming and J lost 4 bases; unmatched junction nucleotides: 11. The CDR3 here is CASLAYRGLFTEAFF. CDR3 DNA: TGTGCCAGCCTGGCTTACAGGGGGCTGTTCACTGAAGCTTTCTTT.

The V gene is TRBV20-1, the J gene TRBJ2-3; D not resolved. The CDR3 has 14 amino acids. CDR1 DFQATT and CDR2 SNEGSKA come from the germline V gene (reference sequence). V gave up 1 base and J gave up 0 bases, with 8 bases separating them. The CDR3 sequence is CSARALVSTDTQYF. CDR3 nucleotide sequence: TGCAGTGCTAGAGCGCTAGTTAGCACAGATACGCAGTATTTT.

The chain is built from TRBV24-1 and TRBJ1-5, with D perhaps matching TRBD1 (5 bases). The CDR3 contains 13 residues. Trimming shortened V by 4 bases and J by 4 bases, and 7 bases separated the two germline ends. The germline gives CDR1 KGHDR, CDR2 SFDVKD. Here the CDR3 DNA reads TGTGCCACCAGTGACGGGGCGAATCAGCCCCAGCATTTT. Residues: CATSDGANQPQHF.